The entry that follows covers one T cell receptor beta chain sequence. No cognate antigen has been identified for it. Qualities for individual bases were not recorded, and no much larger clone is one base off. The data were taken from a study of shared clonotypes between healthy human individuals (dated by TCRdb to 2018 to 2021). The study in broad terms: A few men and a couple of women, aged 18 to 49 years, made up the cohort. For each donor, CD4 naive and CD4 memory were each given three plates, CD8 naive was given two plates, and CD8 memory was given one plate. Leukapheresis yielded between about 0.85 and 10 billion PBMCs per donor. Libraries were prepared and TCR repertoires were sequenced by different laboratories using diverse techniques, in order to increase sequencing depth and limit assay-specific biases. The study deeply sequenced blood TCR repertoires of several healthy adults to estimate repertoire size and the extent of clonotype sharing between individuals. General study outcomes and caveats: Sampling was limited to blood, and TCR repertoires in tissue likely differ from TCR repertoires in blood. Because the study included a small number of donors, the genetic and exposure-history diversity represented was limited. Pairwise subsampling indicated that sequencing depth was expected to affect the degree of clonotype sharing among donors. Naive subsets generally had larger estimated clonotype richness than memory subsets did. Higher generation probabilities were observed for clonotypes shared by all four sorted-subset donors than for non-shared clonotypes. Rarefaction of sorted-subset datasets indicated incomplete sequencing despite the large sequencing depth. About 5% of naive CD4, 3.5% of naive CD8, 2% to 2.5% of memory CD4, and less than 0.45% of memory CD8 clonotypes were shared across several donors.

Healthy HIV-negative adults with no recently reported acute infections or vaccinations were included as donors. All donors were Caucasian adults living in Nashville, Tennessee, USA. CD4+ T cells were enriched by magnetic negative selection, after which naive cells were positively selected on CD45RA and the negative fraction was taken as the memory subset. After blood collection by leukapheresis, PBMCs were isolated using Ficoll-Histopaque density gradient centrifugation and then cryopreserved in the vapor phase of liquid nitrogen. Analytical flow cytometry was used to check the purity and quantity of every magnetically sorted T cell population. Genomic DNA was isolated from every sorted fraction and measured by UV absorbance on a Nanodrop 2000c. V and J lose 3 bases and 5 bases, and a span of 17 bases separates them. According to the germline V gene (reference sequence), CDR1 reads WNHNN and CDR2 reads SYGVQD. From cysteine to phenylalanine, the CDR3 is 16 amino acids long. Of all the DNA, just the CDR3 is kept, 48 bases in frame from base 1.

Using the deep immunoSEQ assay, multiplex PCR amplified TCR CDR3 regions from genomic DNA. Extracted genomic DNA from each cell subset was distributed evenly across all wells of several immunoSEQ 96-well plates, and each plate was treated as a replicate. For sorted subsets, around 0.2 ug genomic DNA, equal to 25,000 to 35,000 T cell genomes, was loaded into each replicate PCR. The purified libraries were quantified using a Qubit 3.0 fluorometer, sized with a Bioanalyzer 2100, and then quantified again using the KAPA Library Quantification kit. Every immunoSEQ 96-well plate was sequenced on a dedicated single-read 150-cycle Illumina NextSeq 550 flow cell. The published analysis was carried out like this. Because the immunoSEQ output held only junctional sequences and lacked quality scores, the filtering could not match the filtering applied to full-length reads. To assign V/J genes and CDR3, sequences were annotated against IMGT germline references using PyIR, a Python wrapper for IgBLAST v1.9. Any read was removed if the V/J assignment was weak (E-value above 1e-6), the CDR3 was missing, or the read contained stop codons, out-of-frame junctions, or ambiguous translated residues. A V3J clonotype was defined by an identical inferred V gene, J gene, and CDR3 amino acid sequence. To compute the percentage overlap between repertoires, the number of shared unique clonotypes was divided by the size of the smaller repertoire. Three approaches were used to assess repertoire richness: RTK rarefaction, the Chao1 estimator, and Recon v2.1 estimates of unobserved clonotypes. For all TCRbeta clonotypes obtained by the gDNA method from several donors, generation probabilities were computed with OLGA. TCRdb mirrors the immuneACCESS table, restricted to in-frame sequences. Some clones are absent from its copies; in checked studies, under half trace to an unresolved V gene, and the reason for the others is unknown. That table is the source of V, J and clone size, and D and trimming were worked out from the DNA. This sample gives around 2.1 million clones in total; approximately 95% of them show up just once. Of the sample, 0.1% to 0.15% is held by the ten largest clones.

The V and J segments used are TRBV10-1 and TRBJ1-5; the D gene assignment is ambiguous. The receptor comes from a man between 18 and 29 years old in good health. Sequences were obtained from naive CD4+ T cells sorted from blood. This specimen's cell subset or site label, interpreted: CD45RA+ positively selected. The CDR3 protein is CASSDNSLLEDQPQHF. The nucleotide sequence is TGCGCCAGCAGTGACAACAGCCTCCTAGAAGATCAGCCCCAGCATTTT.